These T cell receptor beta chains were read from a single sample in a study of T cell repertoires in cytomegalovirus infection. TCRdb called the reads again in MiXCR, with one record for every CDR3 protein. The sample contains hundreds of thousands of distinct CDR3 sequences, around 24% of which appear only once. Input material: CD8+ T cells from PBMCs. Receptors originate from a human donor in good health (CMV status not recorded). Some clones in this sample may be carry-over from other donors' samples. The CDR3 runs from the conserved cysteine through the conserved F or W. A D gene is named only where the DNA matches it firmly. Clone sizes are given selectively: once, few, many, or a class where the clone is expanded.

d_call j_call v_call clone_size cdr3_nt cdr3_aa
- TRBJ2-7 TRBV13 - TGTGCCAGCAGCTTAGGCCTAGGACTCACCTACGAGCAGTACTTC CASSLGLGLTYEQYF
- TRBJ2-1 TRBV28 - TGTGCCTGCGGGACAGAAGAATACAATGAGCAGTTCTTC CACGTEEYNEQFF
- TRBJ2-5 TRBV7-9 many TGTGCCAGCAGCACGCCGGGGCGGAAAGAGACCCAGTACTTC CASSTPGRKETQYF
- TRBJ1-2 TRBV14 - TGTGCCAGCAGCCACAGACTGATTGGAAAAGATGGCTACACCTTC CASSHRLIGKDGYTF
TRBD2 TRBJ2-7 TRBV11-1 few TGTGCCAGCAGCTTTTGGACTAGCGGGGACTACGAGCAGTACTTC CASSFWTSGDYEQYF
TRBD1 TRBJ1-1 TRBV7-9 many TGTGCCAGCAGCTTAGCTGGCAGGGGGCATCGTGCTTTCTTT CASSLAGRGHRAFF
- TRBJ1-2 TRBV7-9 few TGTGCCAGCAGCTTGCACAGGACAAACTATGGCTACACCTTC CASSLHRTNYGYTF
- TRBJ2-7 TRBV5-6 - TGTGCCAGCAGCTTGGCGGACAGAAACTACGAGCAGTACTTC CASSLADRNYEQYF
- TRBJ2-7 TRBV12-3/TRBV12-4 few TGTGCCAGCAGTTACCCAGGCAAGACCTACGAGCAGTACTTC CASSYPGKTYEQYF
- TRBJ2-7 TRBV7-4 many TGTGCCAGCAGCCCTCACCCCGGGCTAGAAGACTCCTACGAGCAGTACTTC CASSPHPGLEDSYEQYF
- TRBJ2-1 TRBV2 many TGTGCCAGCAGTGGGACAGAAAGCTCCTACAATGAGCAGTTCTTC CASSGTESSYNEQFF
- TRBJ1-4 TRBV7-9 - TGTGCCAGCAGACTACTGGGACACAATGAAAAACTGTTTTTT CASRLLGHNEKLFF
- TRBJ1-6 TRBV6-5 few TGTGCCAGCAGTTACGGCGACATTGCACCCCTCCACTTT CASSYGDIAPLHF
TRBD1 TRBJ1-1 TRBV6-1 - TGTGCCAGCAGTGAACTAATGGACAGGGGCACTGAAGCTTTCTTT CASSELMDRGTEAFF
- TRBJ1-1 TRBV28 few TGTGCCACCTCTCGCGGGGCTTACACTGAAGCTTTCTTT CATSRGAYTEAFF
- TRBJ1-6 TRBV28 - TGTGCCAGCAGTTTAGAGGGGGGCAGTTCACCCCTCCGCTTT CASSLEGGSSPLRF
TRBD1 TRBJ1-1 TRBV7-2 many TGTGCCAGCAGCTTAGAGGGGACAGGGGTTAACACTGAAGCTTTCTTT CASSLEGTGVNTEAFF
- TRBJ1-5 TRBV28 many TGTGCCAGCAGTTTCTATCGCGCAGGCAATCAGCCCCAGCATTTT CASSFYRAGNQPQHF
- TRBJ1-5 TRBV10-1 - TGCGCCAGCCCTTGGAATGTAACCCAGCATTTT CASPWNVTQHF
TRBD1 TRBJ2-1 TRBV7-6 - TGTGCCAGCAGCTTGGACAGGGGGCGCTCAGATGAGCAGTTCTTC CASSLDRGRSDEQFF
- TRBJ2-6 TRBV11-2 many TGTGCCAGCAGCTTAGGCCCCGGGAGTAGCCCCTCTGGGGCCAACGTCCTGACTTTC CASSLGPGSSPSGANVLTF
- TRBJ2-1 TRBV11-3 few TGTGCCAGCAGCATAGGGGTTTTGAATGAGCAGTTCTTC CASSIGVLNEQFF
- TRBJ1-2 TRBV29-1 - TGCAGCGCCCAGAGGGGACTTAACTATGGCTACACCTTC CSAQRGLNYGYTF
- TRBJ2-2 TRBV29-1 few TGCAGCGTTGAAACGGGAACTACGAACACCGGGGAGCTGTTTTTT CSVETGTTNTGELFF
- TRBJ1-1 TRBV12-3/TRBV12-4 - TGTGCCAGCAGCCCCCTAAGCCCCACCACTGAAGCTTTCTTT CASSPLSPTTEAFF
- TRBJ2-1 TRBV28 once TGTGCTAACAGTCTCCGTACCAATGAGCAGTTCTTC CANSLRTNEQFF
- TRBJ1-2 TRBV6-5 few TGTGCCAGCAGTTACTTAGGGGCGCCGAGCCACACCTTC CASSYLGAPSHTF
- TRBJ2-3 TRBV20-1 few TGCAGTGCTACCGACAGGGAGGGAAGCACAGATACGCAGTATTTT CSATDREGSTDTQYF
- TRBJ2-7 TRBV7-2 many TGTGCCAGCAGCCCTGTCATTCACTCCTACGAGCAGTACTTC CASSPVIHSYEQYF
- TRBJ2-5 TRBV29-1 - TGCAGCGCAACCCCTGTGCCATCCAGGCAGGAGACCCAGTACTTC CSATPVPSRQETQYF
TRBD1 TRBJ2-7 TRBV12-3/TRBV12-4 - TGTGCCAGCACCTCCGGGACAGTCTCCTACGAGCAGTACTTC CASTSGTVSYEQYF
- TRBJ2-2 TRBV20-1 few TGCAGTGCACGGGCGTGGGACACCGGGGAGCTGTTTTTT CSARAWDTGELFF
TRBD2 TRBJ2-1 TRBV7-3 many TGTGCCAGCAGCTTAAGTTCAACTAGCGGGGGGGCATCTGAGCAGTTCTTC CASSLSSTSGGASEQFF
- TRBJ1-2 TRBV12-3/TRBV12-4 many TGTGCCAGCAGCGGACAACACTATGGCTACACCTTC CASSGQHYGYTF
- TRBJ2-3 TRBV7-8 - TGTGCCAGCAGCTTAGCGTCGGTAGGGCTTCTAGATACGCAGTATTTT CASSLASVGLLDTQYF
- TRBJ2-1 TRBV2 - TGTGCCAGCAGTGAACCCCGAGATGAGCAGTTCTTC CASSEPRDEQFF
- TRBJ2-1 TRBV6-2/TRBV6-3 - TGTGCCAGCAGCCACTCGGTACTGCCTGGGTACAATGAGCAGTTCTTC CASSHSVLPGYNEQFF
TRBD2 TRBJ2-3 TRBV7-6 many TGTGCCAGCAGCTTAGGTGGCGGGGGGCCCACAGATACGCAGTATTTT CASSLGGGGPTDTQYF
- TRBJ1-1 TRBV7-2 few TGTGCCAGCAGACGTTCAGTAGGGGTGGGCACTGAAGCTTTCTTT CASRRSVGVGTEAFF
- TRBJ2-5 TRBV7-2 many TGTGCCAGCAGCTTAGGGGAAAGGCTTCAAGAGACCCAGTACTTC CASSLGERLQETQYF
TRBD2 TRBJ2-3 TRBV11-2 many TGTGCCTGCGGGGGGGCGGCAGATACGCAGTATTTT CACGGAADTQYF
TRBD2 TRBJ2-1 TRBV7-9 few TGTGCCAGCAGCTCCTCTAGCGGGGGCTACTACAATGAGCAGTTCTTC CASSSSSGGYYNEQFF
- TRBJ1-2 TRBV4-3 many TGCGCCAGCAGCCAAGGTCGACAGGAAAACTATGGCTACACCTTC CASSQGRQENYGYTF
- TRBJ1-6 TRBV6-2/TRBV6-3 - TGTGCCAGCGGATGGGACCCGGGTGATAATTCACCCCTCCACTTT CASGWDPGDNSPLHF
- TRBJ1-2 TRBV7-2 many TGTGCCAGCAGCTACCCTGGAAAGGTCTATGGCTACACCTTC CASSYPGKVYGYTF
- TRBJ1-1 TRBV12-3/TRBV12-4 many TGTGCCAGCACCATTGAGGGATTAACTGAAGCTTTCTTT CASTIEGLTEAFF
- TRBJ2-7 TRBV10-3 - TGTGCCATCAGTGAGCGCCTGACCTACGAGCAGTACTTC CAISERLTYEQYF
TRBD1 TRBJ2-2 TRBV4-3 - TGCGCCAGCAGCCCTGCCGGGACAGGGGGCCCTAACACCGGGGAGCTGTTTTTT CASSPAGTGGPNTGELFF